These T cell receptor beta chains were read from a single sample in a study of beta chain features in type 1 diabetes. Method: immunoSEQ multiplex PCR; TCRdb's copy keeps in-frame clones and lacks some. The sample gives 500,000 to 850,000 clones, about an eighth of which show up once; approximately 0.039% is in the top ten. Input material: naive CD4+ T cells from blood. These receptor sequences come from a man younger than 35 with type 1 diabetes. Each CDR3 is given with its conserved first and last residue. Each record gives: V gene, J gene, D gene, CDR3 protein. D genes are given only for firm matches.

TRBV5-1,TRBJ2-4,TRBD1,CASSLEQGVNIQYF
TRBV18,TRBJ1-2,NA,CASSPPLAGSFGDGYTF
TRBV5-4,TRBJ2-6,NA,CASQPPPNSGANVLTF
TRBV28,TRBJ1-2,NA,CASSWGQAYGYTF
TRBV7-9,TRBJ2-1,TRBD2,CASSPGLAGPFYNEQFF
TRBV9,TRBJ2-3,TRBD2,CASSVGWPSGRAVTDTQYF
TRBV7-6,TRBJ2-2,NA,CASSPEPTGELFF
TRBV30,TRBJ2-1,TRBD2,CAWRGLAGFSSYNEQFF
TRBV2,TRBJ2-5,TRBD2,CASTTGLAGQFWYF
TRBV27,TRBJ2-1,TRBD1,CASSADRAEYNEQFF
TRBV28,TRBJ1-3,NA,CASSVWTVGNTIYF
TRBV4-3,TRBJ2-1,TRBD2,CASSQDRTSGLGPPDEQFF
TRBV20-1,TRBJ1-2,NA,CSAMFKGYTF
TRBV7-2,TRBJ2-5,NA,CASSLTKTQETQYF
TRBV14,TRBJ1-2,NA,CASSIWDGVYNYGYTF
TRBV7-3,TRBJ2-2,NA,CASSTGPNTGELFF
TRBV19,TRBJ1-1,NA,CASTPARYTEAFF
TRBV5-5,TRBJ2-1,TRBD1,CASDRGGSHEQFF
TRBV6-5,TRBJ2-1,TRBD2,CASSYSLAGHPSEQFF
TRBV7-7,TRBJ1-4,TRBD1,CASSPSTTGVMFF
TRBV7-9,TRBJ1-2,NA,CAGSGTADGYTF
TRBV18,TRBJ2-7,NA,CASSPPSGVPYEQYF
TRBV7-2,TRBJ2-7,NA,CASQDLYEQYF
TRBV23-1,TRBJ2-1,TRBD1,CASSQSWSPGQGGPTSYNEQFF
TRBV9,TRBJ2-2,NA,CASSGIERGTVNTGELFF
TRBV4-2,TRBJ1-1,TRBD1,CASSQVGTGLNTEAFF
TRBV29-1,TRBJ2-7,TRBD2,CSVGKSVGGSYEQYF
TRBV10-3,TRBJ1-2,NA,CAISEGQDYGYTF
TRBV5-1,TRBJ2-1,TRBD1,CASSLDPDRVSYNEQFF
TRBV27,TRBJ2-1,NA,CASSSAFSGRNEQFF
TRBV25-1,TRBJ2-3,NA,CASSGGIGPGDTQYF
TRBV7-3,TRBJ2-3,NA,CASSLRLGSTDTQYF
TRBV5-4,TRBJ2-3,NA,CASSLDRWRGRTDTQYF
TRBV6-5,TRBJ2-3,TRBD1,CASRLRQGSTDTQYF
TRBV7-2,TRBJ2-1,NA,CASSLTSGHYNEQFF
TRBV6-1,TRBJ1-1,NA,CASSPGTAPDAEAFF
TRBV4-1,TRBJ1-5,NA,CASSQEGVPRALRNQPQHF
TRBV7-3,TRBJ2-7,NA,CASSLGDSSYEQYF
TRBV18,TRBJ1-1,TRBD1,CASSPLQGVNTEAFF
TRBV29-1,TRBJ2-7,NA,CSVRTDLQLGQYF
TRBV18,TRBJ2-7,NA,CASSPGLPTYEQYF
TRBV4-3,TRBJ1-5,NA,CASSQDLNQPQHF
TRBV9,TRBJ2-1,TRBD1,CASSADRDEQFF
TRBV7-9,TRBJ2-1,TRBD2,CASSLTSGRGNEQFF
TRBV9,TRBJ1-2,NA,CASSVEGTRGGYTF
TRBV10-3,TRBJ1-5,TRBD1,CAISESTGVQPQHF
TRBV7-2,TRBJ2-5,TRBD2,CASSPTSGGRRETQYF
TRBV5-4,TRBJ2-5,NA,CASRPDGGPVETQYF
TRBV5-1,TRBJ2-5,NA,CASSLLGAPGETQYF
TRBV7-2,TRBJ1-1,NA,CASSLVGSEAFF
TRBV6-1,TRBJ2-3,TRBD2,CASSGTGTSASTDTQYF
TRBV15,TRBJ2-3,NA,CATSRVSEDTQYF
TRBV30,TRBJ2-5,NA,CAWSGLLIFGTQYF
TRBV10-3,TRBJ2-7,TRBD1,CAINRGLDYEQYF